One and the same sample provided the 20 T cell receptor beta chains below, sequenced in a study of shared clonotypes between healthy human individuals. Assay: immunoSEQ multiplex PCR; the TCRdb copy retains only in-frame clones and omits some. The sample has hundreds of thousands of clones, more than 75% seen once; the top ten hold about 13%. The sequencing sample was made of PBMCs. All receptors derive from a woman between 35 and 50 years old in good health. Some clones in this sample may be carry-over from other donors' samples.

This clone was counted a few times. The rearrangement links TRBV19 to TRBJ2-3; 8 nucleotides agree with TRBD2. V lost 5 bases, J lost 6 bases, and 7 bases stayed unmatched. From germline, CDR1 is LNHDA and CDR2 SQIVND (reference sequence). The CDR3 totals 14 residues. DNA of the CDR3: TGTGCCAGTAGTCCTAAAAGCGGGAGTGATACGCAGTATTTT. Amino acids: CASSPKSGSDTQYF.

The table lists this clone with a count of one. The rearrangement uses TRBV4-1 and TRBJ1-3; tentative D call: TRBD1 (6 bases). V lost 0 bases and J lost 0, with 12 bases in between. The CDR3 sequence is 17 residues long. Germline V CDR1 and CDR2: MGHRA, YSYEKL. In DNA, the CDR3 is TGCGCCAGCAGCCAAGATAGGGACACGAACTCTGGAAACACCATATATTTT. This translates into CASSQDRDTNSGNTIYF.

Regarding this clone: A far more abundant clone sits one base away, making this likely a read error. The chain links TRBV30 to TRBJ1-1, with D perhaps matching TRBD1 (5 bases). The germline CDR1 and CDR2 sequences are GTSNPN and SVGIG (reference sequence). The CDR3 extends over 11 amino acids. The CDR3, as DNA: TGTGCCTGGAGGGACATGACTGAAGCTTCCTTT. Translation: CAWRDMTEASF.

In DNA, the CDR3 is TGTGCCAGCAGTGATTACAGGGTTTCGAACACTGAAGCTTTCTTT. Residues: CASSDYRVSNTEAFF. The rearrangement joins TRBV6-1 to TRBJ1-1; possibly TRBD1 for D (6 bases). This CDR3 contains 15 residues. Trimming removed 3 bases from V and 1 base from J, with 12 bases in between. Germline V gene lookup returns CDR1 MNHNS and CDR2 SASEGT.

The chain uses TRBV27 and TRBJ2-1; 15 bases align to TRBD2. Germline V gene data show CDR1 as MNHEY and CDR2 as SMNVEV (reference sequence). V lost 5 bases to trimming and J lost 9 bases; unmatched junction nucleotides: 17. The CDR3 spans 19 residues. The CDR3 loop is CASSLPGTSGRSTLGEQFF. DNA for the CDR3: TGTGCCAGCAGTCTCCCCGGGACTAGCGGGAGGTCCACCTTGGGTGAGCAGTTCTTC.

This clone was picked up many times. The CDR3 nucleotides are TGTGCCTGGCTACAGGGATCCTATAATTCACCCCTCCACTTT. Translating it yields CAWLQGSYNSPLHF. This rearrangement joins TRBV30 to TRBJ1-6, with D maybe TRBD1 (6 bases). Germline V CDR1 and CDR2: GTSNPN, SVGIG (reference sequence). This CDR3 has 14 residues. The V end was cut by 5 bases, the J end by 1 base, with 9 bases between.

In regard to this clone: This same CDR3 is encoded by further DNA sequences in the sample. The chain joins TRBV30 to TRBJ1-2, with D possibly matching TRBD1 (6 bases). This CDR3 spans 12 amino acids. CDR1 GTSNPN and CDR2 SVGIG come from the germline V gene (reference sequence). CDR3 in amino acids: CAYRDGNYGYTF. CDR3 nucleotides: TGTGCGTACAGGGACGGTAACTATGGCTACACCTTC.

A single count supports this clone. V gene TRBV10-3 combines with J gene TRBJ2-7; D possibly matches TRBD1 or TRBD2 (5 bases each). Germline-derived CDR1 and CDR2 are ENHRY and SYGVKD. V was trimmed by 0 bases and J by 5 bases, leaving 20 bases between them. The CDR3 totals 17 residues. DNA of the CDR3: TGTGCCATCAGTGAGTCGGGTATGACCTGGGACCCCCACGAGCAGTACTTC. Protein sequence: CAISESGMTWDPHEQYF.

The CDR3 loop is CASSKTGQGRVEQFF. The CDR3 DNA reads as TGTGCCAGCAGCAAAACGGGACAGGGTCGTGTTGAGCAGTTCTTC. V is TRBV14 and J is TRBJ2-1; 9 bases are a match to TRBD1. There are 15 residues in the CDR3. In germline, CDR1 is SGHDN, CDR2 FVKESK. The junction had 11 bases not matched to a gene; V was cut back by 5 bases and J by 9 bases.

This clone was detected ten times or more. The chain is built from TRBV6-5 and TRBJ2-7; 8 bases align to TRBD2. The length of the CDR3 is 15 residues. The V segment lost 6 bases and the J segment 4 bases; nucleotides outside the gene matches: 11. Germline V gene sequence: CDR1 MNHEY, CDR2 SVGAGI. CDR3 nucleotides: TGTGCCAGCAGCTCCCGGGAGGGTCGGAGATACGAGCAGTACTTC. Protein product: CASSSREGRRYEQYF.

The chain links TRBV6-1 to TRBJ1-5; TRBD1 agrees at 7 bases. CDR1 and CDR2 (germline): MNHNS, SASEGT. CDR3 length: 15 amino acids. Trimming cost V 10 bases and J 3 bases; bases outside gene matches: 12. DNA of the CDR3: TGTGCCACCCTTGGGACAGAAGATTACAATCAGCCCCAGCATTTT. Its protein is CATLGTEDYNQPQHF.

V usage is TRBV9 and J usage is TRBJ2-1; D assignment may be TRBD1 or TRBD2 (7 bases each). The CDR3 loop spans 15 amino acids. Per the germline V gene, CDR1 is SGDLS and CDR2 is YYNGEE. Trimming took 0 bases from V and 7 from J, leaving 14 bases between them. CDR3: CASSVAGGATNEQFF. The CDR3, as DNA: TGTGCCAGCAGCGTAGCAGGGGGGGCTACAAATGAGCAGTTCTTC.

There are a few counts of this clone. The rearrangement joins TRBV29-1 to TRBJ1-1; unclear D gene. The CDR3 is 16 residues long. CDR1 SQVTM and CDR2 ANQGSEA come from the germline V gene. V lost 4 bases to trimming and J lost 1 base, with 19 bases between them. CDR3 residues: CSVAYQLSAKNTEAFF. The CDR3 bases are TGCAGCGTTGCCTATCAATTGTCAGCAAAGAACACTGAAGCTTTCTTT. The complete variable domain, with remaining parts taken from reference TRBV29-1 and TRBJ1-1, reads SAVISQKPSRDICQRGTSLTIQCQVDSQVTMMFWYRQQPGQSLTLIATANQGSEATYESGFVIDKFPISRPNLTFSTLTVSNMSPEDSSIYLCSVAYQLSAKNTEAFFGQGTRLTVV.

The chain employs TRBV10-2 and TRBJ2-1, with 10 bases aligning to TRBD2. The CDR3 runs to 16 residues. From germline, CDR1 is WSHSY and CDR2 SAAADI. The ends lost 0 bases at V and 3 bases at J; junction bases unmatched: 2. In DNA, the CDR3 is TGCGCCAGCAGTGAGTCGCTAGCGGGAGTCTACAATGAGCAGTTCTTC. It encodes CASSESLAGVYNEQFF.

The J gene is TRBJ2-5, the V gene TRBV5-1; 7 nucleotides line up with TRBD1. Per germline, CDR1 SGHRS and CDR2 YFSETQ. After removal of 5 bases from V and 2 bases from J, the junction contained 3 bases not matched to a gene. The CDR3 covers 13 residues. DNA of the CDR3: TGCGCCAGCAGTCCACAGGGGCAAGAGACCCAGTACTTC. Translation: CASSPQGQETQYF.

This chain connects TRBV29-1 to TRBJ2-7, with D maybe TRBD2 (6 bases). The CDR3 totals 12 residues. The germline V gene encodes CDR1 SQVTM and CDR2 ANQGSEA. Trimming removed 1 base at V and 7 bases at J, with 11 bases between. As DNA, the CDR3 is TGCAGCGTTGAAGTGCCGGCGGGGGAGCAGTACTTC. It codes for CSVEVPAGEQYF.

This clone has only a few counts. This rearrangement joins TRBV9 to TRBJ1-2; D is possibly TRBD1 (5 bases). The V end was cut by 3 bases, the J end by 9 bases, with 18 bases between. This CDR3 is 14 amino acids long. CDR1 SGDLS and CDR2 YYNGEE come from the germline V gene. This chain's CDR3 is CASSAGAGSVSYTF. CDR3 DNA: TGTGCCAGCAGCGCTGGGGCAGGATCGGTTAGCTACACCTTC.

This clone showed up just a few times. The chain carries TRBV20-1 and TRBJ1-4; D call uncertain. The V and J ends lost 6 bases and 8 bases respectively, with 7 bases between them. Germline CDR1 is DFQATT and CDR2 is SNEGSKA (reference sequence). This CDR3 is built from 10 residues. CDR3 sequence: CSALEEKLFF. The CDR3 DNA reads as TGCAGTGCCCTGGAGGAAAAACTGTTTTTT.

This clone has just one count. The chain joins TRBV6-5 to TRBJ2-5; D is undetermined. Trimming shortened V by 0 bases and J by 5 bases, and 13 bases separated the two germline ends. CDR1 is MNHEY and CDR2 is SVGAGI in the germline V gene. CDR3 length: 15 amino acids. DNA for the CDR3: TGTGCCAGCAGTTACTCCGGACGGGTGGCGGAGACCCAGTACTTC. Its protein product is CASSYSGRVAETQYF.

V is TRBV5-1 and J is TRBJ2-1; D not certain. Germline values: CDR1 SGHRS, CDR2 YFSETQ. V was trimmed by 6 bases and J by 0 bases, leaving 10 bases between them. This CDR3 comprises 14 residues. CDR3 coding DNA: TGCGCCAGCAAGCCCTCTGGCTCCTACAATGAGCAGTTCTTC. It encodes CASKPSGSYNEQFF.